This T cell receptor beta chain is from a study of OX40 agonist ivuxolimab in advanced cancers. At the level of the study: Ivuxolimab is a fully human IgG2 antibody that activates OX40 (CD134). Melanoma, hepatocellular carcinoma, head and neck or renal cell cancer occurred in dose-escalation patients.

Clones were read by immunoSEQ multiplex PCR, and TCRdb kept only the in-frame ones, dropping some. The data contain about 79,000 clones, roughly 94% of them singletons. Concerning this clone: Antigen specificity is unknown.

Exclusion applied to patients with autoimmune disease history or systemic immunosuppression. Whole-study results and caveats: What antigens the expanded peripheral T cells recognized was never established.

Germline lookup yields CDR1 SGHTA and CDR2 FQGNSA. The V gene lost 1 base and the J gene lost 4 bases, with 20 bases spanning the gap. CDR3 length: 18 amino acids. Sequencing used CD4+ or CD8+ T cells sorted from blood, obtained in a trial of the OX40 agonist ivuxolimab. The receptor was isolated from an adult with an advanced solid tumor such as melanoma, head and neck, liver or kidney cancer. The V call is TRBV7-2, the J call TRBJ2-1, with D hard to call. Here the CDR3 reads CASSLVESPTTIYNEQFF. In nucleotides, the CDR3 is TGTGCCAGCAGCTTAGTGGAGTCACCCACCACCATTTACAATGAGCAGTTCTTC.